This section outlines one TCR beta chain sequence together with its context. TCRdb keeps only in-frame clones here, not all; method: immunoSEQ multiplex PCR. This sample yields around 160,000 clones, of which about 91% are seen a single time; approximately 1.5% belongs to the top ten. The sample is drawn from a study of T cell responses to AZD1222 COVID-19 vaccine. This CDR3 comprises 14 residues. The germline gives CDR1 WNHNN, CDR2 SYGVQD (reference sequence). The ends were cut back, 0 bases at V and 11 bases at J, with 16 bases in the middle. Here the sequenced sample was peripheral blood, taken on day 0 of AZD1222 vaccination. The chain is built from TRBV10-1 and TRBJ1-1, with D perhaps TRBD1 (5 bases). The sequence was collected from an adult in good health. DNA for the CDR3: TGCGCCAGCAGTGAGTCAGGGGATTTCCTAGGCGCTTTCTTT. Its translation is CASSESGDFLGAFF.